Listed below are T cell receptor beta chains from one sample, sequenced in a study of blood T cell repertoires in COVID-19. Some clones are missing from TCRdb's copy, which holds only in-frame ones; the method was immunoSEQ multiplex PCR. The sample carries around 120,000 clones, 75% to 90% recorded once. Source material: peripheral blood. The receptors were gathered from an elderly woman with acute or convalescent COVID-19. Both conserved end residues are part of each CDR3. The order of the fields is D gene, J gene, V gene, clone size, CDR3 protein, CDR3 DNA. D genes are given only for firm matches. Clone size is not always given. Where it is, it says once, few, many or a class for expanded clones.

d_gene: -
j_gene: TRBJ2-2
v_gene: TRBV5-8
abundance: -
CDR3aa: CASSLWGGAPGELFF
CDR3nt: TGTGCCAGCAGCTTGTGGGGGGGCGCACCCGGGGAGCTGTTTTTT

d_gene: -
j_gene: TRBJ1-1
v_gene: TRBV4-1
abundance: -
CDR3aa: CASSLKFREPNTEAFF
CDR3nt: TGCGCCAGCAGCCTCAAGTTCAGGGAACCGAACACTGAAGCTTTCTTT

d_gene: -
j_gene: TRBJ1-5
v_gene: TRBV20-1
abundance: -
CDR3aa: CSASDSGSGAGQPQHF
CDR3nt: TGCAGTGCTAGTGATTCCGGTTCAGGGGCTGGCCAGCCCCAGCATTTT

d_gene: TRBD2
j_gene: TRBJ2-1
v_gene: TRBV5-4
abundance: -
CDR3aa: CASSLSGGFVNEQFF
CDR3nt: TGTGCCAGCAGCCTAAGCGGGGGGTTCGTCAATGAGCAGTTCTTC

d_gene: TRBD1
j_gene: TRBJ2-7
v_gene: TRBV5-1
abundance: -
CDR3aa: CASSLGQGVRAYEQYF
CDR3nt: TGCGCCAGCAGCTTGGGACAGGGGGTTCGGGCCTACGAGCAGTACTTC

d_gene: -
j_gene: TRBJ1-2
v_gene: TRBV19
abundance: -
CDR3aa: CASQNSEAGYTF
CDR3nt: TGTGCCAGCCAGAACTCTGAGGCTGGCTACACCTTC

d_gene: TRBD1
j_gene: TRBJ1-2
v_gene: TRBV28
abundance: -
CDR3aa: CASSTGQGNYGYTF
CDR3nt: TGTGCCAGCAGTACGGGACAGGGAAACTATGGCTACACCTTC

d_gene: -
j_gene: TRBJ1-1
v_gene: TRBV6-5
abundance: -
CDR3aa: CASSPHNTEAFF
CDR3nt: TGTGCCAGCAGTCCCCATAACACTGAAGCTTTCTTT

d_gene: -
j_gene: TRBJ2-4
v_gene: TRBV27
abundance: -
CDR3aa: CASSPTVGNIQYF
CDR3nt: TGTGCCAGCAGTCCTACAGTGGGAAACATTCAGTACTTC

d_gene: TRBD2
j_gene: TRBJ2-7
v_gene: TRBV27
abundance: -
CDR3aa: CASSGRGGDSYEQYF
CDR3nt: TGTGCCAGCAGTGGCCGTGGGGGGGACTCCTACGAGCAGTACTTC

d_gene: -
j_gene: TRBJ2-5
v_gene: TRBV15
abundance: -
CDR3aa: CATSRDLPETQYF
CDR3nt: TGTGCCACCAGCAGAGATCTCCCGGAGACCCAGTACTTC

d_gene: -
j_gene: TRBJ1-2
v_gene: TRBV5-1
abundance: -
CDR3aa: CASSLGRGQGYTF
CDR3nt: TGCGCCAGCAGCTTAGGGCGGGGGCAGGGCTACACCTTC

d_gene: TRBD2
j_gene: TRBJ2-7
v_gene: TRBV9
abundance: -
CDR3aa: CASSVGTSGTYEQYF
CDR3nt: TGTGCCAGCAGCGTCGGGACTAGCGGGACCTACGAGCAGTACTTC

d_gene: TRBD2
j_gene: TRBJ2-3
v_gene: TRBV18
abundance: -
CDR3aa: CASSPPVASGVDTQYF
CDR3nt: TGTGCCAGCTCACCACCGGTGGCTAGCGGGGTTGATACGCAGTATTTT

d_gene: -
j_gene: TRBJ1-5
v_gene: TRBV27
abundance: -
CDR3aa: CESPADSYSNQPQHF
CDR3nt: TGTGAGTCCCCAGCGGACAGTTATAGCAATCAGCCCCAGCATTTT

d_gene: -
j_gene: TRBJ1-5
v_gene: TRBV5-1
abundance: -
CDR3aa: CASSLAPNQPQHF
CDR3nt: TGCGCCAGCAGCTTGGCCCCGAATCAGCCCCAGCATTTT

d_gene: TRBD1
j_gene: TRBJ1-3
v_gene: TRBV6-1
abundance: -
CDR3aa: CASTRDSGNTIYF
CDR3nt: TGTGCCAGCACCCGGGACAGTGGAAACACCATATATTTT

d_gene: TRBD2
j_gene: TRBJ2-7
v_gene: TRBV19
abundance: -
CDR3aa: CASSAGAYEQYF
CDR3nt: TGTGCCAGTAGTGCGGGGGCCTACGAGCAGTACTTC

d_gene: TRBD1
j_gene: TRBJ1-1
v_gene: TRBV28
abundance: -
CDR3aa: CASRIWGQQAFF
CDR3nt: TGTGCCAGCAGAATCTGGGGACAGCAAGCTTTCTTT

d_gene: -
j_gene: TRBJ1-2
v_gene: TRBV5-1
abundance: -
CDR3aa: CASSLEPGSGYTF
CDR3nt: TGCGCCAGCAGCTTGGAACCGGGGTCCGGCTACACCTTC

d_gene: -
j_gene: TRBJ1-1
v_gene: TRBV28
abundance: -
CDR3aa: CASREDMNTEAFF
CDR3nt: TGTGCCAGCAGGGAAGACATGAACACTGAAGCTTTCTTT

d_gene: -
j_gene: TRBJ2-7
v_gene: TRBV23-1
abundance: -
CDR3aa: CASSLRVKPLSYEQYF
CDR3nt: TGCGCCAGCAGTCTGCGGGTCAAGCCCCTCTCCTACGAGCAGTACTTC

d_gene: -
j_gene: TRBJ1-1
v_gene: TRBV14
abundance: -
CDR3aa: CASSQDLGAGNLNTEAFF
CDR3nt: TGTGCCAGCAGCCAAGATCTTGGGGCAGGGAACCTGAACACTGAAGCTTTCTTT

d_gene: TRBD1
j_gene: TRBJ2-3
v_gene: TRBV7-3
abundance: -
CDR3aa: CASSSTGLWGTDTQYF
CDR3nt: TGTGCCAGCAGCTCGACAGGGCTGTGGGGCACAGATACGCAGTATTTT

d_gene: -
j_gene: TRBJ2-3
v_gene: TRBV11-2
abundance: -
CDR3aa: CASSPTRLHTDTQYF
CDR3nt: TGTGCCAGCAGCCCCACGCGTCTCCACACAGATACGCAGTATTTT

d_gene: -
j_gene: TRBJ1-2
v_gene: TRBV28
abundance: -
CDR3aa: CASSSGYGYTF
CDR3nt: TGTGCCAGCAGTTCCGGCTATGGCTACACCTTC

d_gene: -
j_gene: TRBJ1-6
v_gene: TRBV6-5
abundance: -
CDR3aa: CASSRDFDSPLHF
CDR3nt: TGTGCCAGCAGCAGGGATTTTGATTCACCCCTCCACTTT

d_gene: -
j_gene: TRBJ1-2
v_gene: TRBV1
abundance: -
CDR3aa: CTSSQAWGQGNYGYTF
CDR3nt: -

d_gene: -
j_gene: TRBJ1-5
v_gene: TRBV6-5
abundance: -
CDR3aa: CASSKTSFSNQPQHF
CDR3nt: TGTGCCAGCAGTAAAACATCCTTTAGCAATCAGCCCCAGCATTTT

d_gene: -
j_gene: TRBJ1-2
v_gene: TRBV15
abundance: -
CDR3aa: CATSRETGLSSYTF
CDR3nt: TGTGCCACCAGCAGAGAAACAGGGCTTTCGAGCTACACCTTC

d_gene: -
j_gene: TRBJ1-5
v_gene: TRBV3-1/TRBV3-2
abundance: -
CDR3aa: CASSHSPVNQPQHF
CDR3nt: TGTGCCAGCAGCCATAGCCCCGTCAATCAGCCCCAGCATTTT

d_gene: -
j_gene: TRBJ2-5
v_gene: TRBV5-6
abundance: -
CDR3aa: CASSLGLGQETQYF
CDR3nt: TGTGCCAGCAGCCTAGGACTGGGGCAAGAGACCCAGTACTTC

d_gene: TRBD1
j_gene: TRBJ2-7
v_gene: TRBV27
abundance: once
CDR3aa: CASSSSGTGYEQYF
CDR3nt: TGTGCCAGCAGTTCCTCTGGGACAGGCTACGAGCAGTACTTC

d_gene: -
j_gene: TRBJ1-1
v_gene: TRBV3-1/TRBV3-2
abundance: -
CDR3aa: CASSQARGGNTEAFF
CDR3nt: TGTGCCAGCAGCCAAGCTCGAGGGGGGAACACTGAAGCTTTCTTT

d_gene: TRBD2
j_gene: TRBJ2-2
v_gene: TRBV30
abundance: few
CDR3aa: CAWGLAGAQNTGELFF
CDR3nt: TGTGCCTGGGGACTAGCGGGGGCCCAGAACACCGGGGAGCTGTTTTTT

d_gene: -
j_gene: TRBJ2-6
v_gene: TRBV18
abundance: -
CDR3aa: CASSPTAIGLSGANVLTF
CDR3nt: TGTGCCAGCTCACCGACAGCGATCGGTCTCTCTGGGGCCAACGTCCTGACTTTC

d_gene: -
j_gene: TRBJ2-7
v_gene: TRBV2
abundance: -
CDR3aa: CASDGRANEQYF
CDR3nt: TGTGCCAGCGATGGCAGGGCCAACGAGCAGTACTTC

d_gene: -
j_gene: TRBJ2-7
v_gene: TRBV3-1/TRBV3-2
abundance: few
CDR3aa: CASSRLGDEQYF
CDR3nt: TGTGCCAGCAGCCGGCTAGGGGACGAGCAGTACTTC

d_gene: -
j_gene: TRBJ2-1
v_gene: TRBV7-2
abundance: -
CDR3aa: CASSGQPQGGKSSYNEQFF
CDR3nt: TGTGCCAGCAGCGGACAGCCCCAAGGGGGTAAGAGCTCCTACAATGAGCAGTTCTTC

d_gene: TRBD1
j_gene: TRBJ2-7
v_gene: TRBV5-4
abundance: -
CDR3aa: CASSLGQGLEQYF
CDR3nt: TGTGCCAGCAGCTTGGGACAGGGGCTAGAGCAGTACTTC

d_gene: -
j_gene: TRBJ1-2
v_gene: TRBV10-3
abundance: -
CDR3aa: CAISEGTGTVNYGYTF
CDR3nt: TGTGCCATCAGTGAGGGCACCGGGACTGTTAACTATGGCTACACCTTC

d_gene: TRBD2
j_gene: TRBJ2-1
v_gene: TRBV15
abundance: -
CDR3aa: CATGSRGGVHNEQFF
CDR3nt: TGTGCCACCGGGTCCCGGGGGGGGGTTCACAATGAGCAGTTCTTC

d_gene: -
j_gene: TRBJ1-6
v_gene: TRBV12-2
abundance: -
CDR3aa: CASRRPGTGANSPLHF
CDR3nt: TGTGCAAGTCGCAGACCCGGGACAGGGGCTAATTCACCCCTCCACTTT

d_gene: TRBD1
j_gene: TRBJ1-6
v_gene: TRBV10-3
abundance: -
CDR3aa: CAVKGGQDNSPLHF
CDR3nt: TGTGCCGTCAAAGGCGGACAGGATAATTCACCCCTCCACTTT

d_gene: -
j_gene: TRBJ2-7
v_gene: TRBV12-3/TRBV12-4
abundance: once
CDR3aa: CASSLGGGYEQYF
CDR3nt: TGTGCCAGCAGTTTAGGAGGGGGATACGAGCAGTACTTC

d_gene: -
j_gene: TRBJ1-4
v_gene: TRBV5-6
abundance: once
CDR3aa: CASSPTAFKEKLFF
CDR3nt: TGTGCCAGCAGCCCGACAGCTTTTAAAGAAAAACTGTTTTTT

d_gene: TRBD1
j_gene: TRBJ2-7
v_gene: TRBV19
abundance: few
CDR3aa: CASSTYPGQGLPYEQYF
CDR3nt: TGTGCCAGTAGTACATATCCGGGACAGGGCCTGCCCTACGAGCAGTACTTC

d_gene: -
j_gene: TRBJ1-1
v_gene: TRBV11-2
abundance: -
CDR3aa: CASSLGGGGAEAFF
CDR3nt: TGTGCCAGCAGCTTGGGGGGAGGAGGGGCTGAAGCTTTCTTT

d_gene: TRBD1
j_gene: TRBJ1-2
v_gene: TRBV27
abundance: -
CDR3aa: CASSQGAGYGYTF
CDR3nt: TGTGCCAGCAGTCAGGGGGCTGGCTATGGCTACACCTTC

d_gene: -
j_gene: TRBJ2-3
v_gene: TRBV6-5
abundance: -
CDR3aa: CASSPAEGRNTQYF
CDR3nt: TGTGCCAGCAGTCCGGCCGAGGGCCGGAATACGCAGTATTTT

d_gene: TRBD2
j_gene: TRBJ2-5
v_gene: TRBV6-5
abundance: -
CDR3aa: CASSSKRGGSQETQYF
CDR3nt: TGTGCCAGCAGTTCAAAGCGGGGGGGATCCCAAGAGACCCAGTACTTC

d_gene: -
j_gene: TRBJ1-4
v_gene: TRBV28
abundance: -
CDR3aa: CASSSPSSFSGNEKLFF
CDR3nt: TGTGCCAGCAGTTCCCCTTCGAGTTTTAGTGGTAATGAAAAACTGTTTTTT

d_gene: -
j_gene: TRBJ2-7
v_gene: TRBV7-2
abundance: -
CDR3aa: CASSLVSLREQYF
CDR3nt: TGTGCCAGCAGCTTAGTTTCCTTGAGGGAGCAGTACTTC

d_gene: TRBD1
j_gene: TRBJ2-7
v_gene: TRBV5-6
abundance: -
CDR3aa: CASSPDRGSSSYEQYF
CDR3nt: TGTGCCAGCAGCCCTGACAGGGGAAGCAGCTCCTACGAGCAGTACTTC

d_gene: -
j_gene: TRBJ2-5
v_gene: TRBV9
abundance: -
CDR3aa: CASSPGGSLGETQYF
CDR3nt: TGTGCCAGCAGCCCAGGGGGGAGCTTAGGTGAGACCCAGTACTTC